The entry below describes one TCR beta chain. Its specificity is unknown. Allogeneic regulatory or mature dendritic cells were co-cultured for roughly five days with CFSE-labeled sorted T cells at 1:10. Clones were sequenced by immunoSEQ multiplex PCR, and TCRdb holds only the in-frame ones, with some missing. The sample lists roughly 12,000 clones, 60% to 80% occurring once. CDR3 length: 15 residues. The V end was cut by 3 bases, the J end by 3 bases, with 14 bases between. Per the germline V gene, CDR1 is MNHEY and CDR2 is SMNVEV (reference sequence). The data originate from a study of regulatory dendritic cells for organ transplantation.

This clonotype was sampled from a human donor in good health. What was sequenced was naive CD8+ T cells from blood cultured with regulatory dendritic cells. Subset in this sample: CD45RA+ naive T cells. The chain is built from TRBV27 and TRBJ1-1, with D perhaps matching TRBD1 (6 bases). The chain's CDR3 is CASSLIGGGYTEAFF. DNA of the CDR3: TGTGCCAGCAGTTTGATAGGGGGGGGTTACACTGAAGCTTTCTTT.